The 21 T cell receptor beta chains reported below all come from one sample, sequenced in a study of blood T cell repertoires in COVID-19. Assay: immunoSEQ multiplex PCR; the TCRdb copy retains only in-frame clones and omits some. The data hold around 250,000 clones, with roughly 83% observed a single time. What was sequenced was PBMCs or T cells enriched from blood (not recorded which). The receptors derive from a woman aged 50 to 65 who had recovered from COVID-19.

V and J are TRBV7-9 and TRBJ2-1; TRBD1 agrees at 9 bases. CDR1 and CDR2 (germline): SEHNR, FQNEAQ (reference sequence). V dropped 4 bases and J dropped 6; count of bases not matched to a gene: 10. The CDR3 covers 16 residues. In DNA form, the CDR3 reads TGTGCCAGCAGCTCCGGGACAGGGAGTTGGGGCAATGAGCAGTTCTTC. Encoded protein: CASSSGTGSWGNEQFF.

This clone was recorded only once. The gene calls are TRBV7-2 and TRBJ1-3, with D perhaps matching TRBD1 (5 bases). The CDR3 spans 15 residues. Between the trimmed V and J ends, which lost 0 bases and 2 bases, there was a span of 8 bases. Per germline, CDR1 SGHTA and CDR2 FQGNSA. The CDR3 nucleotides read TGTGCCAGCAGCTTAGCGGACAACGCTGGAAACACCATATATTTT. Protein sequence: CASSLADNAGNTIYF.

This rearrangement joins TRBV27 to TRBJ1-2; 10 nucleotides match TRBD1. Germline CDR1 MNHEY, CDR2 SMNVEV (reference sequence). The ends lost 5 bases at V and 9 bases at J; junction bases unmatched: 9. The CDR3 is 14 amino acids. The CDR3 loop is CASSRDRGLWRYTF. CDR3 nucleotides: TGTGCCAGCAGTAGAGACAGGGGGCTATGGCGCTACACCTTC.

The chain employs TRBV5-8 and TRBJ1-1; D uncertain. Per the germline V gene, CDR1 is SGHTS and CDR2 is YDEGEE. CDR3 length equals 10 residues. Between the trimmed V and J ends, which lost 6 bases and 4 bases, there was a span of 4 bases. This chain's CDR3 is CASKRTEAFF. CDR3 in DNA: TGTGCCAGCAAGCGCACTGAAGCTTTCTTT.

The chain combines TRBV4-3 with TRBJ2-1, with 14 bases that match TRBD2. The V gene's germline CDR1 is LGHNA and CDR2 YSLEER. V lost 6 bases, J lost 15 bases, and 16 bases stayed unmatched. This CDR3 comprises 16 residues. CDR3 bases: TGCGCCAGCAGTTCACCCGGACTAGCGGGAGGAGGTGGGCTGTTCTTC. Translated: CASSSPGLAGGGGLFF.

This chain uses TRBV7-6 with TRBJ2-3; 8 bases agree with TRBD2. V gave up 5 bases and J gave up 3 bases; unmatched junction bases: 7. The V gene's germline CDR1 is SGHVS and CDR2 FNYEAQ. The CDR3 has 15 amino acids. The CDR3: CASSAASGRTDTQYF. The CDR3 coding sequence is TGTGCCAGCAGCGCCGCGAGCGGGAGAACAGATACGCAGTATTTT.

This rearrangement joins TRBV28 to TRBJ1-2; TRBD1 aligns across 10 bases. Germline V gene sequence: CDR1 MDHEN, CDR2 SYDVKM. J was trimmed by 8 bases and V by 5 bases; bases with no gene match: 8. The CDR3 consists of 14 residues. The CDR3 DNA follows: TGTGCCAGCAGTCAACACGACAGGGGGCGGGGCTACACCTTC. This sequence encodes CASSQHDRGRGYTF.

This clone was counted once. The chain has TRBV6-2 or TRBV6-3 and TRBJ1-2, with D perhaps TRBD1 (6 bases). CDR1 and CDR2 from the germline V gene are MNHEY and SVGEGT. The CDR3 contains 14 residues. Trimming cost V 4 bases and J 8 bases, with 17 bases left between them. The CDR3 DNA sequence: TGTGCCAGCAGTTGGGGGCTTCAAGGAAGGGGCTACACCTTC. Amino acid sequence: CASSWGLQGRGYTF.

The rearrangement links TRBV7-2 to TRBJ2-6; 11 nucleotides line up with TRBD1. Germline V gives CDR1 SGHTA, CDR2 FQGNSA. CDR3 length: 18 amino acids. After removal of 5 bases from V and 1 base from J, the junction contained 7 bases not matched to a gene. CDR3 DNA: TGTGCCAGCAGCGCGGGACAGGGGGTCCCGTCTGGGGCCAACGTCCTGACTTTC. It specifies CASSAGQGVPSGANVLTF.

The genes are TRBV19 and TRBJ2-5; TRBD2 aligns across 11 bases. The CDR3 length is 18 residues. Losses at the gene ends were 6 bases for V and 1 base for J; bases not matched to a gene: 13. The germline CDR1 and CDR2 sequences are LNHDA and SQIVND (reference sequence). The CDR3 coding sequence is TGTGCCAGTAGCCGACAAAACTTAGCGGGAGGGCCCCAAGAGACCCAGTACTTC. It encodes CASSRQNLAGGPQETQYF. The full variable domain, its missing parts supplied by reference TRBV19 and TRBJ2-5, is DGGITQSPKYLFRKEGQNVTLSCEQNLNHDAMYWYRQDPGQGLRLIYYSQIVNDFQKGDIAEGYSVSREKKESFPLTVTSAQKNPTAFYLCASSRQNLAGGPQETQYFGPGTRLLVL.

The chain joins TRBV7-9 to TRBJ1-2; D perhaps matches TRBD1 (5 bases). Per germline, CDR1 SEHNR and CDR2 FQNEAQ (reference sequence). The CDR3 length is 14 residues. Trimming removed 1 base at V and 4 bases at J, with 10 bases between. CDR3 in amino acids: CASSLGGSLYGYTF. Written as DNA, the CDR3 is TGTGCCAGCAGCTTAGGGGGCAGTCTCTATGGCTACACCTTC.

The chain combines TRBV5-1 with TRBJ2-7, with TRBD2 matching over 7 bases. CDR3 length: 14 residues. V lost 0 bases to trimming and J lost 1 base; unmatched junction nucleotides: 1. CDR1 and CDR2 from the germline V gene are SGHRS and YFSETQ. The CDR3 loop is CASSLVGGSYEQYF. The CDR3 nucleotides are TGCGCCAGCAGCTTGGTGGGAGGGTCCTACGAGCAGTACTTC.

This sequence joins TRBV7-8 and TRBJ2-4; possibly TRBD1 for D (5 bases). The CDR3 runs 14 residues. V was cut by 5 bases and J by 0 bases, with 8 bases left in between. In germline, CDR1 is SGHVS, CDR2 FQNEAQ. CDR3 amino acids: CASSLRVAKNIQYF. As DNA, the CDR3 is TGTGCCAGCAGCCTCAGGGTAGCCAAAAACATTCAGTACTTC. Looking up the rest from reference TRBV7-8 and TRBJ2-4 gives the full variable domain: GAGVSQSPRYKVAKRGQDVALRCDPISGHVSLFWYQQALGQGPEFLTYFQNEAQLDKSGLPSDRFFAERPEGSVSTLKIQRTQQEDSAVYLCASSLRVAKNIQYFGAGTRLSVL.

The rearrangement uses TRBV5-8 and TRBJ1-2; no firm D call. V shed 5 bases and J shed 4 bases, with 15 bases lying between them. Germline values: CDR1 SGHTS, CDR2 YDEGEE. The CDR3 loop spans 14 amino acids. The CDR3 bases are TGTGCCAGCAGGCTCATTAAGCATCTCTATGGCTACACCTTC. It specifies CASRLIKHLYGYTF. The full variable domain, in which reference TRBV5-8 and TRBJ1-2 provide the parts outside the CDR3, is EAGVTQSPTHLIKTRGQQATLRCSPISGHTSVYWYQQALGLGLQFLLWYDEGEERNRGNFPPRFSGRQFPNYSSELNVNALELEDSALYLCASRLIKHLYGYTFGSGTRLTVV.

This chain joins TRBV11-2 and TRBJ2-3, with 8 bases aligning to TRBD1. CDR1 is SGHAT and CDR2 is FQNNGV in the germline V gene. After removal of 5 bases from V and 3 bases from J, the junction contained 7 bases not matched to a gene. This CDR3 is 15 amino acids long. The CDR3 loop reads CASSARTGFTDTQYF. CDR3 coding DNA: TGTGCCAGCAGCGCAAGGACAGGGTTTACAGATACGCAGTATTTT.

This clone was counted at least ten times. This chain connects TRBV24-1 to TRBJ2-2, with D uncertain. Deletions cut 3 bases from V and 0 bases from J, with 4 bases between. CDR3 length: 14 residues. Germline V gene data show CDR1 as KGHDR and CDR2 as SFDVKD. The CDR3 DNA is TGTGCCACCAGTGATAGCCCGAACACCGGGGAGCTGTTTTTT. Translating it yields CATSDSPNTGELFF.

The J gene is TRBJ1-4, the V gene TRBV28; 7 positions match TRBD1. CDR1 is MDHEN and CDR2 is SYDVKM in the germline V gene. CDR3 length: 16 amino acids. The trim removed 7 bases at V and 8 bases at J, leaving 16 bases unmatched. The CDR3 is CASNQGDGRGGEKLFF. The CDR3 DNA is TGTGCCAGCAACCAGGGGGACGGACGGGGTGGGGAAAAACTGTTTTTT.

The rearrangement joins TRBV6-5 to TRBJ2-5; D perhaps matches TRBD1 (6 bases). The germline V gene has CDR1 MNHEY and CDR2 SVGAGI. The CDR3 runs to 14 residues. The V end lost 7 bases, the J end lost 6 bases, and 18 bases lay between the germline ends. CDR3 loop: CASTRTVQAKTQYF. For the CDR3, the DNA is TGTGCCAGCACAAGGACAGTGCAAGCGAAGACCCAGTACTTC.

This chain uses TRBV19 with TRBJ2-4, with a weak D call TRBD2 (6 bases). The CDR3 length is 15 residues. CDR1 and CDR2 from the germline V gene are LNHDA and SQIVND (reference sequence). V lost 3 bases, J lost 0 bases, and 9 bases lay in between. This chain's CDR3 is CASSMGGSAKNIQYF. CDR3 sequence (DNA): TGTGCCAGTAGTATGGGGGGATCAGCCAAAAACATTCAGTACTTC.

The J gene is TRBJ1-2, the V gene TRBV27, with D perhaps matching TRBD1 (6 bases). This CDR3 is 17 amino acids long. Deletions cut 5 bases from V and 5 bases from J, with 24 bases between. Germline V gene data show CDR1 as MNHEY and CDR2 as SMNVEV (reference sequence). CDR3 amino acids: CASSPGSSGGLGYGYTF. CDR3 sequence (DNA): TGTGCCAGCAGTCCAGGATCCTCCGGGGGGCTAGGATATGGCTACACCTTC.

This rearrangement joins TRBV15 to TRBJ1-2; D ambiguous. The CDR3 length is 14 residues. Germline V CDR1 and CDR2: LNHNV, YYDKDF (reference sequence). The V gene lost 5 bases and the J gene lost 6 bases, with 16 bases spanning the gap. The CDR3 loop reads CATSQRIGGDGYTF. DNA of the CDR3: TGTGCCACCAGCCAGAGGATAGGCGGGGATGGCTACACCTTC.